Listed below are T cell receptor beta chains from one sample, sequenced in a study of blood T cell repertoires in COVID-19. Some clones are missing from TCRdb's copy, which holds only in-frame ones; the method was immunoSEQ multiplex PCR. The repertoire holds under 250,000 clones, with around 88% as singletons. Sequencing was performed on peripheral blood. These receptors originate from an elderly woman with COVID-19, enrolled during active disease. CDR3s include the opening cysteine and the closing phenylalanine or tryptophan. D genes are given only for firm matches. Not every row has a clone size; where given, it reads once, few, many or a size class.

TRBD1	TRBV10-3	TRBJ1-5	NA	TGTGCCATCAGTGAACAGGGGCCCAACAATCAGCCCCAGCATTTT	CAISEQGPNNQPQHF
NA	TRBV3-1/TRBV3-2	TRBJ2-5	few	TGTGCCAGCAGCCAAGCAGGGGAGACCCAGTACTTC	CASSQAGETQYF
TRBD2	TRBV2	TRBJ2-5	NA	TGTGCCAGCAGTGGAGCCTCTAGCGGGGGGCAAGAGACCCAGTACTTC	CASSGASSGGQETQYF
TRBD1	TRBV7-2	TRBJ2-5	NA	TGTGCCAGCAGCCCATACGACGGGACAGGGTCGGGATACTTC	CASSPYDGTGSGYF
TRBD1	TRBV6-1	TRBJ1-2	NA	TGTGCCAGCATCCTAGAGGGACAGAGCGGCTACACCTTC	CASILEGQSGYTF
NA	TRBV20-1	TRBJ2-5	NA	TGCAGATCAGGGACTTGGGAGACCCAGTACTTC	CRSGTWETQYF
NA	TRBV6-5	TRBJ1-2	NA	TGTGCCAGCACCCAAATGGGGGGACGAGGCTACACCTTC	CASTQMGGRGYTF
NA	TRBV19	TRBJ1-1	NA	TGTGCCAGTAGTCAGGCGTCAGTACAGTTGCCGCTCGCTGAAGCTTTCTTT	CASSQASVQLPLAEAFF
TRBD1	TRBV19	TRBJ1-2	NA	TGTGCCAGTAGTATCCATGGGAGACCCAGGGGGCAATTCGGTGGCTACACCTTC	CASSIHGRPRGQFGGYTF
TRBD1	TRBV7-2	TRBJ2-5	once	TGTGCCAGCAGCTCAAGGGACAGGGGGCGGAGGGAGACCCAGTACTTC	CASSSRDRGRRETQYF
TRBD1	TRBV3-1/TRBV3-2	TRBJ2-5	NA	TGTGCCAGCAGCCAACCGGGACAGCTGCCCCCCCAAGAGACCCAGTACTTC	CASSQPGQLPPQETQYF
TRBD1	TRBV6-1	TRBJ1-5	NA	TGTGCCAGCAGTGACTATGGACAGGGGGATTATCAGCCCCAGCATTTT	CASSDYGQGDYQPQHF
NA	TRBV24-1	TRBJ1-2	NA	TGTGCCACCAGTGATTCCCCGTCAGAGGGCTATGGCTACACCTTC	CATSDSPSEGYGYTF
TRBD1	TRBV11-2	TRBJ2-4	NA	TGTGCCAGCAGCTTAGCCGGGACAGCGGTAAACATTCAGTACTTC	CASSLAGTAVNIQYF
NA	TRBV29-1	TRBJ2-3	NA	TGCAGCGTTGGACAGGTAGATACGCAGTATTTT	CSVGQVDTQYF
NA	TRBV6-2/TRBV6-3	TRBJ1-4	NA	TGTGCCAGCAGTACTGGACTTAATGAAAAACTGTTTTTT	CASSTGLNEKLFF
TRBD1	TRBV18	TRBJ1-6	few	TGTGCCAGCTCACTTATTCTATCGGGACAGGGGAGCTCCTATAATTCACCCCTCCACTTT	CASSLILSGQGSSYNSPLHF